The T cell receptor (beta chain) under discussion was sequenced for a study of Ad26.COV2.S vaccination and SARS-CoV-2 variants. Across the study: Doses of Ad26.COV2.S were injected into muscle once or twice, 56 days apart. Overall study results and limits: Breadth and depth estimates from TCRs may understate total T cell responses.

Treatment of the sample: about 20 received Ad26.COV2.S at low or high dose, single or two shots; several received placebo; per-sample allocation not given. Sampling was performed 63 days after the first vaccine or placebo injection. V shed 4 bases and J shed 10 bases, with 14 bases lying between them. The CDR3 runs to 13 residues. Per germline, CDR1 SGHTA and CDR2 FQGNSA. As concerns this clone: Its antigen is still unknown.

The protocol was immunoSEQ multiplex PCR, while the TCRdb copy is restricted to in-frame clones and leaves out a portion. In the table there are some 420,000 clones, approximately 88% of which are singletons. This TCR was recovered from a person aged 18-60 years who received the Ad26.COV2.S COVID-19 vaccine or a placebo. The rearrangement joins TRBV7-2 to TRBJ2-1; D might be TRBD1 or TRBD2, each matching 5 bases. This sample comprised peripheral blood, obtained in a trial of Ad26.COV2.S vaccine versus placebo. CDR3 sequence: CASSSGTSREQFF. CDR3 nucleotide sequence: TGTGCCAGCAGCTCCGGGACCTCTAGGGAGCAGTTCTTC.